This TCR beta chain was sequenced during a study of T cells after posttransplantation cyclophosphamide. Sequencing was performed with immunoSEQ multiplex PCR; in TCRdb, only in-frame clones are kept and a portion is missing. The profile shows fewer than 45,000 clones, about three quarters of them singletons. About this clone itself: Its target is unknown.

CDR1 MGHDK and CDR2 SYGVNS come from the germline V gene. V lost 6 bases and J lost 6; bases outside the gene matches: 5. This CDR3 comprises 14 residues. Cyclophosphamide on days +3 and +4 followed busulfan-fludarabine conditioning and a marrow graft. Whole-study results and caveats: Later post-transplant blood repertoires were often dominated by donor CD8+ memory clones. Tissue-infiltrating T cells from skin or gut overlapped little with blood T cells. Recipient CMV seropositivity and CMV reactivation strongly tracked TRB clonality.

Sample: CD4+ T cells sorted from blood, taken 1,900 to 2,000 days after a stem cell transplant with posttransplant cyclophosphamide. This sequence was found in a female patient in her forties who received an allogeneic stem cell transplant from a related donor, was CMV-positive, and had no GVHD. Some T cells may be the graft donor's. V and J are TRBV25-1 and TRBJ2-7, with 13 bases that match TRBD2. The CDR3 coding sequence is TGTGCCAGCAGGACTAGCGGGGGGTTAACCGAGCAGTACTTC. Its protein is CASRTSGGLTEQYF.